These 26 T cell receptor beta chains were sequenced from one sample in a study of blood T cell repertoires in COVID-19. Sequenced by immunoSEQ multiplex PCR; TCRdb stores in-frame clones only, minus some. This table holds 100,000 to 150,000 clones, around 87% found once. What was sequenced was peripheral blood. These receptors were collected from a woman in her fifties or sixties with acute or convalescent COVID-19.

The rearrangement uses TRBV6-6 and TRBJ2-1; D gene ambiguous. V was trimmed by 4 bases and J by 3 bases, leaving 13 bases between them. CDR1 and CDR2 from the germline V gene are MNHNY and SVGAGI (reference sequence). The CDR3 runs to 15 residues. CDR3 in DNA: TGTGCCAGCAGTTCTTACCAGTTAATCTACAATGAGCAGTTCTTC. Translating gives CASSSYQLIYNEQFF.

The chain links TRBV10-3 to TRBJ2-2; D call uncertain. CDR3 size: 14 residues. V gave up 7 bases and J gave up 1 base, with 10 bases separating them. Germline-derived CDR1 and CDR2 are ENHRY and SYGVKD. CDR3 sequence (DNA): TGTGCCATCACCGGTTCCGTGAACACCGGGGAGCTGTTTTTT. This gives the protein CAITGSVNTGELFF.

V usage is TRBV2 and J usage is TRBJ2-7; TRBD2 might be the D (6 bases). V gave up 8 bases and J gave up 0 bases, with 8 bases separating them. Germline CDR1 SNHLY, CDR2 FYNNEI. The CDR3 consists of 12 residues. CDR3: CASGRTSYEQYF. In DNA form, the CDR3 reads TGTGCCAGCGGGAGGACCTCCTACGAGCAGTACTTC.

This chain links TRBV4-1 with TRBJ2-7; the D is unclear. Trimming stripped 4 bases from V and 5 bases from J, with 12 bases between. The CDR3 loop spans 13 amino acids. Germline V lookup: CDR1 MGHRA, CDR2 YSYEKL. The DNA of the CDR3 is TGCGCCAGCAGCCTGAGGCATGGAGACGAGCAGTACGTC. It yields the protein CASSLRHGDEQYV.

The chain joins TRBV28 to TRBJ1-3, with D possibly being TRBD1 (5 bases). Per the germline V gene, CDR1 is MDHEN and CDR2 is SYDVKM. The CDR3 totals 16 residues. V was cut by 7 bases and J by 4 bases, with 20 bases left in between. CDR3: CASTQGIGDIGNTIYF. In nucleotides, the CDR3 is TGTGCCAGCACCCAGGGAATTGGTGACATAGGAAACACCATATATTTT.

V and J are TRBV24-1 and TRBJ2-1; 7 bases map to TRBD2. Germline CDR1 reads KGHDR; CDR2 reads SFDVKD. V dropped 2 bases and J dropped 3; count of bases not matched to a gene: 12. The CDR3 has 18 residues. The CDR3 nucleotides read TGTGCCACCAGTGATTCACAGCTGAGGGAGGGAGGCTACAATGAGCAGTTCTTC. Residues: CATSDSQLREGGYNEQFF.

This clone was counted once. CDR3 coding DNA: TGTGCCAGCAGTACTAGCGGGAGGTACGAGCAGTACGTC. As protein: CASSTSGRYEQYV. This chain uses TRBV6-2 or TRBV6-3 with TRBJ2-7; 12 positions match TRBD2. V shed 5 bases, J shed 4 bases, and the junction held 0 bases outside the gene matches. The CDR3 has 13 amino acids. Per the germline V gene, CDR1 is MNHEY and CDR2 is SVGEGT.

Concerning this clone: A junction boundary mismatches the germline segment, possibly from a read error. The DNA for the CDR3 is TGTGCCAGCAGCTTAGATCGGGGTCCCTCCCACGAGCAGTACTTC. Protein sequence: CASSLDRGPSHEQYF. The V gene is TRBV11-2, the J gene TRBJ2-7, with D maybe TRBD2 (5 bases). Germline assignment: CDR1 SGHAT and CDR2 FQNNGV. The CDR3 extends over 15 amino acids.

The V call is TRBV12-3 or TRBV12-4, the J call TRBJ2-7; possible D gene TRBD2, 6 bases. V was pared by 3 bases and J by 6 bases, with 9 bases between. This CDR3 comprises 12 residues. The CDR3 here is CASSLLGGEQYV. In nucleotides, the CDR3 is TGTGCCAGCAGTTTGTTGGGGGGCGAGCAGTACGTC.

This sequence joins TRBV9 and TRBJ2-3; 9 nucleotides match TRBD2. J was trimmed by 4 bases and V by 2 bases; bases with no gene match: 11. The germline V gene has CDR1 SGDLS and CDR2 YYNGEE. The CDR3 contains 17 residues. In nucleotides, the CDR3 is TGTGCCAGCAGCGTTTCCGTTAGCGGGAGTCGGGCAGATACGCAGTATTTT. Protein: CASSVSVSGSRADTQYF.

The chain carries TRBV7-8 and TRBJ2-1, with 9 bases lining up with TRBD2. Germline V gene sequence: CDR1 SGHVS, CDR2 FQNEAQ. This CDR3 contains 18 residues. J gave up 5 bases and V 0 bases, and 11 bases lay outside the gene matches. CDR3 nucleotides: TGTGCCAGCAGCTTAGCGCAACTCCCGGGACTAGCAAACAATGAGCAGTTCTTC. Translation gives CASSLAQLPGLANNEQFF.

For the CDR3, the DNA is TGTGCCAGCAGCCACTTACAGGGTGATGGCTACACCTTC. Translation gives CASSHLQGDGYTF. The gene calls are TRBV3-1 (or the pseudogene TRBV3-2) and TRBJ1-2; D might be TRBD1 (6 bases). Germline values: CDR1 LGHDT, CDR2 YNNKEL (reference sequence). The CDR3 spans 13 residues. V shed 3 bases and J shed 6 bases, with 11 bases lying between them.

The chain joins TRBV19 to TRBJ1-2; D not resolved. V lost 4 bases, J lost 2 bases, and 11 bases lay in between. Germline lookup yields CDR1 LNHDA and CDR2 SQIVND (reference sequence). The CDR3 runs to 14 residues. The CDR3 DNA sequence: TGTGCCAGTAGTAGGGTCGGAGAGAACTATGGCTACACCTTC. Protein: CASSRVGENYGYTF. The variable domain in full, completed from reference TRBV19 and TRBJ1-2, reads DGGITQSPKYLFRKEGQNVTLSCEQNLNHDAMYWYRQDPGQGLRLIYYSQIVNDFQKGDIAEGYSVSREKKESFPLTVTSAQKNPTAFYLCASSRVGENYGYTFGSGTRLTVV.

This clone was found a few times. The V gene is TRBV28, the J gene TRBJ2-5; TRBD2 matches at 12 bases. V lost 2 bases, J lost 4 bases, and 8 bases stayed unmatched. The CDR3 runs to 17 residues. Germline CDR1 is MDHEN and CDR2 is SYDVKM. The CDR3 nucleotides read TGTGCCAGCAGTTTACCCAGGCTAGCGGGAGGGGGAGAGACCCAGTACTTC. Translating gives CASSLPRLAGGGETQYF. Using reference TRBV28 and TRBJ2-5 for the parts outside the CDR3, the full variable domain is DVKVTQSSRYLVKRTGEKVFLECVQDMDHENMFWYRQDPGLGLRLIYFSYDVKMKEKGDIPEGYSVSREKKERFSLILESASTNQTSMYLCASSLPRLAGGGETQYFGPGTRLLVL.

The chain employs TRBV6-5 and TRBJ2-7, with D perhaps matching TRBD2 (6 bases). The germline gives CDR1 MNHEY, CDR2 SVGAGI. This CDR3 is built from 11 residues. V lost 8 bases to trimming and J lost 5 bases, with 10 bases between them. CDR3 protein: CASWGGNEQYF. As DNA, the CDR3 is TGTGCCAGCTGGGGCGGGAACGAGCAGTACTTC.

This rearrangement joins TRBV7-9 to TRBJ2-1, with D possibly matching TRBD2 (6 bases). There are 18 residues in the CDR3. In germline, CDR1 is SEHNR, CDR2 FQNEAQ (reference sequence). Trimming removed 4 bases from V and 0 bases from J, with 19 bases in between. The CDR3, as DNA: TGTGCCAGCAGCTCGTCACGTACCGGGAGCAGCTCCTACAATGAGCAGTTCTTC. Translated, it gives CASSSSRTGSSSYNEQFF.

This clone was picked up one time. This chain links TRBV3-1 (or the pseudogene TRBV3-2) with TRBJ2-7; no clear D gene. The germline V and J ends were trimmed by 5 bases and 3 bases, with 8 bases remaining between them. Germline lookup yields CDR1 LGHDT and CDR2 YNNKEL (reference sequence). The CDR3 extends over 12 amino acids. The chain's CDR3 is CASSSPYYEQYF. DNA of the CDR3: TGTGCCAGCAGCTCCCCCTACTACGAGCAGTACTTC.

The J gene is TRBJ1-1, the V gene TRBV4-2; D gene uncertain. V was clipped by 3 bases and J by 1 base, with 9 bases between them. This CDR3 has 14 residues. Looked up from germline, CDR1 is LGHNA and CDR2 is YNFKEQ. CDR3 loop: CASSQQEPNTEAFF. Here the CDR3 DNA reads TGTGCCAGCAGCCAGCAGGAACCGAACACTGAAGCTTTCTTT.

This clone is a singleton in its sample. The CDR3 here is CASSRDWGSYEQYF. The CDR3 DNA is TGTGCCAGCAGCCGGGACTGGGGTTCCTACGAGCAGTACTTC. The V gene is TRBV3-1 (or the pseudogene TRBV3-2), the J gene TRBJ2-7, with a possible D match to TRBD2 (6 bases). The ends were cut back, 4 bases at V and 1 base at J, with 11 bases in the middle. Germline V lookup: CDR1 LGHDT, CDR2 YNNKEL (reference sequence). This CDR3 is built from 14 residues.

V and J are TRBV29-1 and TRBJ1-1, with 9 bases matching TRBD1. CDR3 size: 12 residues. From germline, CDR1 is SQVTM and CDR2 ANQGSEA. Trimming took 7 bases from V and 3 from J; bases not matched to a gene: 3. The CDR3 reads CSGDRAHTEAFF. Here the CDR3 DNA reads TGCAGCGGGGACAGGGCTCACACTGAAGCTTTCTTT.

The rearrangement links TRBV6-5 to TRBJ2-1, with 16 bases fitting TRBD2. The CDR3 runs to 14 residues. The germline CDR1 and CDR2 sequences are MNHEY and SVGAGI. With 6 bases clipped from V and 13 bases from J, the junction kept 6 bases outside the gene matches. The CDR3 nucleotides are TGTGCCAGCAGGGGACTAGCGGGAGGGCCTGGCCAGTTCTTC. Protein: CASRGLAGGPGQFF.

This clone was seen a few times. This sequence joins TRBV19 and TRBJ1-1, with unresolved D. The CDR3 consists of 14 residues. Per the germline V gene, CDR1 is LNHDA and CDR2 is SQIVND (reference sequence). The V gene lost 3 bases and the J gene lost 0 bases, with 8 bases spanning the gap. Written as DNA, the CDR3 is TGTGCCAGTAGTATGTTTCCTATGAACACTGAAGCTTTCTTT. This translates into CASSMFPMNTEAFF.

The rearrangement links TRBV11-3 to TRBJ2-3; D is unresolved. The CDR3 extends over 13 amino acids. The V gene's germline CDR1 is SGHNT and CDR2 YENEEA. The V end was cut by 3 bases, the J end by 6 bases, with 10 bases between. CDR3 DNA sequence: TGTGCCAGCAGCTTTTCTGTTTTGGATACGCAGTATTTT. Translating gives CASSFSVLDTQYF.

The gene calls are TRBV2 and TRBJ1-1, with a tentative D call TRBD1 (6 bases). This CDR3 is built from 14 residues. From germline, CDR1 is SNHLY and CDR2 FYNNEI. The V end lost 8 bases, the J end lost 0 bases, and 13 bases lay between the germline ends. The CDR3 DNA sequence: TGTGCCAGCCGACAGGCGAGGGTGAACACTGAAGCTTTCTTT. Amino acids: CASRQARVNTEAFF.

The genes are TRBV7-9 and TRBJ2-1; a weak D match, TRBD1 (6 bases). In germline, CDR1 is SEHNR, CDR2 FQNEAQ (reference sequence). The V end was cut by 5 bases, the J end by 10 bases, with 12 bases between. The length of the CDR3 is 12 residues. CDR3 in DNA: TGTGCCAGCAGCCGAACAGGGAACGAGCAGTTCTTC. Protein product: CASSRTGNEQFF.

The rearrangement links TRBV15 to TRBJ2-7; no reliable D call. The CDR3 covers 14 residues. Germline V CDR1 and CDR2: LNHNV, YYDKDF (reference sequence). V lost 0 bases to trimming and J lost 6 bases, with 12 bases between them. CDR3 in amino acids: CATSRDRSLGEQYF. In nucleotides, the CDR3 is TGTGCCACCAGCAGAGATCGCAGTCTAGGCGAGCAGTACTTC.